This is a list of T cell receptor beta chains from one sample in a study of blood T cell repertoires in COVID-19. Clones were read by immunoSEQ multiplex PCR, and TCRdb kept only the in-frame ones, dropping some. Of about 430,000 clones in the sample, 70% to 90% were seen once. The sequencing sample was made of PBMCs or T cells enriched from blood (not recorded which). Receptors were obtained from a woman under 30 who had been exposed to COVID-19. Both conserved end residues are part of each CDR3. A D gene is named only where the DNA matches it firmly. Expanded clones are given a class, and other clones once, few, many or no size at all.

j_call,v_call,d_call,clone_size,cdr3_nt,cdr3_aa
TRBJ2-7,TRBV28,TRBD1,once,TGTGCCAGCACCGAGACAGGGAGAACCTACGAGCAGTACTTC,CASTETGRTYEQYF
TRBJ2-7,TRBV12-5,TRBD1,-,TGTGCTAGTGGTCCGACAGGGGCGGGTTCCTACGAGCAGTACTTC,CASGPTGAGSYEQYF
TRBJ2-3,TRBV6-5,TRBD2,-,TGTGCCAGCAATGGGGGTAGCGGGAGGAAAAATACGCAGTATTTT,CASNGGSGRKNTQYF
TRBJ2-2,TRBV7-8,-,-,TGTGCCAGCAGCTTATCCTTAACCGGGGAGCTGTTTTTT,CASSLSLTGELFF
TRBJ1-2,TRBV28,-,-,TGTGCCAGCAGTTTATCGGGAATCTATGGCTACACCTTC,CASSLSGIYGYTF
TRBJ2-7,TRBV19,-,-,TGTGCCAGTAGTCACCCTTTAGAGACAGGAACCGAGCAGTACTTC,CASSHPLETGTEQYF
TRBJ2-1,TRBV4-1,TRBD2,-,TGCGCCAGCAGCCAAGATCTGGCTAGCGGGAGTTACAATGAGCAGTTCTTC,CASSQDLASGSYNEQFF
TRBJ2-3,TRBV5-4,-,-,TGTGCCAGCAGGACCGCGGGTACGCAGTATTTT,CASRTAGTQYF
TRBJ2-7,TRBV15,-,-,TGTGCCACCAGCAGAACTAGCCTTGGCTACGAGCAGTACTTC,CATSRTSLGYEQYF
TRBJ2-2,TRBV6-5,TRBD2,-,TGTGCCAGCAGTTACAGGGGACGTAGCGGGACCGGGGAGCTGTTTTTT,CASSYRGRSGTGELFF
TRBJ2-2,TRBV6-4,-,-,TGTGTCAGCAGTGACTCAACAGGAACCGGGGAGCTGTTTTTT,CVSSDSTGTGELFF
TRBJ1-2,TRBV4-1,-,-,TGCGCCAGCAGCCAAATCCCTCGGGCAGGGGATAACTATGGCTACACCTTC,CASSQIPRAGDNYGYTF
TRBJ2-1,TRBV15,TRBD2,-,TGTGCCACCGACGACCCCGGACTAGCGACTAGCAATGAGCAGTTCTTC,CATDDPGLATSNEQFF
TRBJ2-7,TRBV3-1/TRBV3-2,-,once,TGTGCCAGCCAGGGATCCGCCTACGAGCAGTACTTC,CASQGSAYEQYF
TRBJ1-1,TRBV5-6,-,-,TGTGCCAGCAGCTTGGTGGGCAGGATCAACACTGAAGCTTTCTTT,CASSLVGRINTEAFF
TRBJ1-1,TRBV19,TRBD1,-,TGTGCCAGTAGTCTCCGGACAGGGGGTGAAGTTTTCTTT,CASSLRTGGEVFF
TRBJ2-1,TRBV7-3,-,-,TGTGCCAGCAGCAAGGGGGGGAACGTTGCCAATGAGCAGTTCTTC,CASSKGGNVANEQFF
TRBJ1-6,TRBV27,TRBD1,few,TGTGCCAGCAGTACGCAGGGACAGGGTGGCATTGGGTCACCCCTCCACTTT,CASSTQGQGGIGSPLHF
TRBJ2-1,TRBV18,TRBD1,-,TGTGCCAGCTCACCCAAACTTCCGGGACAGGGGGCGTTTGAGCAGTTCTTC,CASSPKLPGQGAFEQFF
TRBJ1-4,TRBV6-5,-,-,TGTGCCAGCAGCTCTGACAGGCGGCATGAAAAACTGTTTTTT,CASSSDRRHEKLFF
TRBJ2-7,TRBV18,-,-,TGTGCCAGCTCAGCCGGGACACAGACCTACGAGCAGTACTTC,CASSAGTQTYEQYF
TRBJ2-3,TRBV2,TRBD1,-,TGTGCCAGCACAGGGGGCGATACGCAGTATTTT,CASTGGDTQYF
TRBJ2-7,TRBV6-4,TRBD2,-,TGTGCCAGCAGTGCCGACGGACTAGCGGGAGATGAGCAGTACTTC,CASSADGLAGDEQYF
TRBJ2-1,TRBV7-6,TRBD2,-,TGTGCCAGCAGCTTAGGACTAGCGGGAGGTGGGGCTGAGCAGTTCTTC,CASSLGLAGGGAEQFF
TRBJ2-3,TRBV7-9,TRBD2,few,TGTGCCAGCAGCTTAGCGTTCGGCGGGGGTTCAGATACGCAGTATTTT,CASSLAFGGGSDTQYF
TRBJ1-2,TRBV29-1,TRBD1,-,TGCAGCGTTTTCCCCGACAGGGACTATGGCTACACCTTC,CSVFPDRDYGYTF
TRBJ2-2,TRBV9,TRBD1,once,TGTGCCAGCAGCGTAGCCCTGACAGGGCCTTTGAACACCGGGGAGCTGTTTTTT,CASSVALTGPLNTGELFF
TRBJ1-1,TRBV18,TRBD1,-,TGTGCCAGCTCACCCCAGGGGGCTCGCACTGAAGCTTTCTTT,CASSPQGARTEAFF
TRBJ1-2,TRBV9,TRBD1,-,TGTGCCAGCAGCGTATCAGGGGGTTATGGCTACACCTTC,CASSVSGGYGYTF
TRBJ1-2,TRBV27,TRBD1,-,TGTGCCAGCAGTTCACAGACAGGGCTTTTCGGCTACACCTTC,CASSSQTGLFGYTF
TRBJ2-7,TRBV27,TRBD2,-,TGTGCCAGCAGTTTAAAACTAGCGAACTACGAGCAGTACTTC,CASSLKLANYEQYF
TRBJ2-7,TRBV27,-,-,TGTGCCAGCAGTTTATCGAGGAGCGTTGCCTACGAGCAGTACTTC,CASSLSRSVAYEQYF
TRBJ2-1,TRBV9,TRBD2,-,TGTGCCAGCAGCCATAGCGGGGACTCCTACAATGAGCAGTTCTTC,CASSHSGDSYNEQFF
TRBJ2-1,TRBV25-1,-,-,TGTGCCAGCAGTGAGCCCGACAGTTTTTACCTTAATGAGCAGTTCTTC,CASSEPDSFYLNEQFF
TRBJ2-7,TRBV28,TRBD2,-,TGTGCCAGCAGTGCCAGACCAGGTAGCGGGGGCTACGAGCAGTACTTC,CASSARPGSGGYEQYF
TRBJ1-1,TRBV6-5,-,-,TGTGCCAGCCAGAAGACGGGGAACACTGAAGCTTTCTTT,CASQKTGNTEAFF
TRBJ2-3,TRBV5-1,TRBD1,-,TGCGCCAGCAGCTTGTTGGTGGGACAGGGTTCATATACGCAGTATTTT,CASSLLVGQGSYTQYF
TRBJ1-6,TRBV7-6,-,-,TGTGCCAGCAGCTTAGAGGCGAGGACAGTTAATTCACCCCTCCACTTT,CASSLEARTVNSPLHF
TRBJ1-3,TRBV28,-,-,TGTGCCAGCAAAGGAGTGGACTCTGGAAACACCATATATTTT,CASKGVDSGNTIYF
TRBJ1-5,TRBV5-6,-,-,TGTGCCAGCAGCTCATCCAGCAATCAGCCCCAGCATTTT,CASSSSSNQPQHF
TRBJ1-2,TRBV7-2,-,-,TGTGCCAGCAGCTTAGTGGGGAGGGGGGCGCAGAGTCGGCATGGCTACACCTTC,CASSLVGRGAQSRHGYTF
TRBJ1-2,TRBV10-1,-,-,TGCGCCAGCAGAGCCCCGGTTCCCCTCTATGGCTACACCTTC,CASRAPVPLYGYTF
TRBJ2-7,TRBV11-3,TRBD1,-,TGTGCCAGCAGCTTGAGGCGGGACAGGAGCTCCTACGAGCAGTACTTC,CASSLRRDRSSYEQYF
TRBJ1-1,TRBV12-3/TRBV12-4,-,-,TGTGCCAGCGGGTCGACTCACGCTGAAGCTTTCTTT,CASGSTHAEAFF
TRBJ2-3,TRBV5-4,-,-,TGTGCCAGCAGCCCATATACTTCGGGACTTTCCACAGATACGCAGTATTTT,CASSPYTSGLSTDTQYF
TRBJ2-5,TRBV5-1,TRBD2,-,TGCGCCAGCAGCGCCAGCCTAGCGGGCCGGGCGTGGGAGACCCAGTACTTC,CASSASLAGRAWETQYF
TRBJ1-1,TRBV27,TRBD1,-,TGTGCCAGCACCTCAGGGACAGGGAGTAACACTGAAGCTTTCTTT,CASTSGTGSNTEAFF
TRBJ1-1,TRBV7-2,TRBD1,-,TGTGCCAGCAGCCCTACGGCCAGGGGGATCACTGAAGCTTTCTTT,CASSPTARGITEAFF
TRBJ1-6,TRBV3-1/TRBV3-2,TRBD1,-,TGTGCCAGCAGCCGACAGGGCGGTAATTCACCCCTCCACTTT,CASSRQGGNSPLHF
TRBJ2-2,TRBV27,TRBD1,-,TGTGCCAGCAGGCGTGGCCTCACAGGGGCCGGGGAGCTGTTTTTT,CASRRGLTGAGELFF
TRBJ2-7,TRBV9,TRBD2,-,TGTGCCAGCAGCGTAGGGGGACTAGCGTTGTACGAGCAGTACTTC,CASSVGGLALYEQYF
TRBJ2-2,TRBV3-1/TRBV3-2,TRBD2,-,TGTGCCAGCAGCCAAGGGGGACTAATGAACACCGGGGAGCTGTTTTTT,CASSQGGLMNTGELFF
TRBJ2-7,TRBV7-8,-,-,TGTGCCAGCAGCTTGTTACAGGATTCCTCCTACGAGCAGTACTTC,CASSLLQDSSYEQYF
TRBJ2-1,TRBV3-1/TRBV3-2,TRBD2,-,TGTGCCAGCAGCAACCCAAGGACTAGCGGGGGCCGGAGCTCCTACAATGAGCAGTTCTTC,CASSNPRTSGGRSSYNEQFF
TRBJ2-3,TRBV18,-,-,TGTGCCAGCTCACCAGCTGCGTCCCCCGCGGGTCGTACAGATACGCAGTATTTT,CASSPAASPAGRTDTQYF
TRBJ2-1,TRBV19,TRBD2,-,TGTGCCAGTACCGTAGCGGGAACCTACAATGAGCAGTTCTTC,CASTVAGTYNEQFF
TRBJ1-1,TRBV7-7,-,-,TGTGCCAGCAGCTTAGACAGCATGAACACTGAAACTTTCTTT,CASSLDSMNTETFF